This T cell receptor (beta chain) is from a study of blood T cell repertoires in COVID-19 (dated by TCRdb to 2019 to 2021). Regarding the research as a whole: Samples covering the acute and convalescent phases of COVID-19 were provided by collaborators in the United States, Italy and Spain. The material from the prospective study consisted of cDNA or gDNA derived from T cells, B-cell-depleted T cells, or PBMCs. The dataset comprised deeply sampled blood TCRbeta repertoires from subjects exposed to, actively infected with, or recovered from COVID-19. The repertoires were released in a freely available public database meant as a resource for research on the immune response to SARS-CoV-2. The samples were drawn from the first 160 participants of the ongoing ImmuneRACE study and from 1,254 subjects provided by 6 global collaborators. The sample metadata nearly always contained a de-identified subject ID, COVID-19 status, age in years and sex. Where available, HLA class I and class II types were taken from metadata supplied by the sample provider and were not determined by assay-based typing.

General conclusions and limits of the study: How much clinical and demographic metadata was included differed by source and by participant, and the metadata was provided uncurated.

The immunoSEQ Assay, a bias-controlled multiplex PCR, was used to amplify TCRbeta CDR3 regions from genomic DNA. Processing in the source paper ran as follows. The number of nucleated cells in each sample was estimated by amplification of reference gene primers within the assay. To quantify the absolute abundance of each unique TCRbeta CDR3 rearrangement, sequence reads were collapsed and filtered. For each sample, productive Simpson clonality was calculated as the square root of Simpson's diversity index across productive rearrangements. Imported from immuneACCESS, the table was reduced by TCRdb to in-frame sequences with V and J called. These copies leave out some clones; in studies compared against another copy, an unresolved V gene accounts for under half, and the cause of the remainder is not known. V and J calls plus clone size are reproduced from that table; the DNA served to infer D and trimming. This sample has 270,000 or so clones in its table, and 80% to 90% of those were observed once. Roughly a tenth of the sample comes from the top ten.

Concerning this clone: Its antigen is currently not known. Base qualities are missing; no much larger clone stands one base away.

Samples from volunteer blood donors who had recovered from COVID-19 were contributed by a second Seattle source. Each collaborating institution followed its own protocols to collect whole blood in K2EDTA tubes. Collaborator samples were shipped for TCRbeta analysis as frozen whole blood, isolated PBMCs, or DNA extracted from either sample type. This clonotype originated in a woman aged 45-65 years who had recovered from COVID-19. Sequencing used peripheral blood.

The CDR3 has the sequence CASSSRRGRYNQPQHF. The DNA reads as follows: TGTGCCAGCAGTTCCCGTCGGGGTCGTTATAATCAGCCCCAGCATTTT. The rearrangement combines TRBV28 with TRBJ1-5; too little of a D gene remains to name it. From the cysteine up to the phenylalanine, the CDR3 has a length of 16 residues. The kept DNA is CDR3 alone, 48 bases in frame from the first base. At the junction V is shortened by 4 bases and J by 4 bases, with 17 bases in between. The germline V gene encodes CDR1 MDHEN and CDR2 SYDVKM. Outside the CDR3, residues come from the reference TRBV28 and TRBJ1-5 proteins, so the full variable domain is: DVKVTQSSRYLVKRTGEKVFLECVQDMDHENMFWYRQDPGLGLRLIYFSYDVKMKEKGDIPEGYSVSREKKERFSLILESASTNQTSMYLCASSSRRGRYNQPQHFGDGTRLSIL.